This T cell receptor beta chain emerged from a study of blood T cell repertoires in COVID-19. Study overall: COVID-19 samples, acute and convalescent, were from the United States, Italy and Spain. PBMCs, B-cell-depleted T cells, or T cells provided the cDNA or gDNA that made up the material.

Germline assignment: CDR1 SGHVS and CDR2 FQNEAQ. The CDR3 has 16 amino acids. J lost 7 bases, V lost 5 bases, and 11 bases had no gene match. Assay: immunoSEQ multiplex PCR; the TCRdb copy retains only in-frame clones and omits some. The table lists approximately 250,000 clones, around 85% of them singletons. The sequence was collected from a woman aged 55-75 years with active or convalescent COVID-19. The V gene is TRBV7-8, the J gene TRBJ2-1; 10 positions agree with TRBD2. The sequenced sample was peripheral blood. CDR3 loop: CASSNPRAGGPNEQFF. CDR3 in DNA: TGTGCCAGCAGCAATCCACGAGCGGGAGGGCCAAATGAGCAGTTCTTC.